Below, 23 T cell receptor beta chains from the same sample are listed, as sequenced in a study of blood T cell repertoires in COVID-19. The table came from immunoSEQ multiplex PCR; TCRdb's copy has only in-frame clones and leaves some out. Among about 280,000 clones, roughly 85% were seen once, and the ten largest hold approximately 11%. The source material was peripheral blood. The receptors originated from a woman aged 70 to 79 with acute or convalescent COVID-19.

This rearrangement joins TRBV28 to TRBJ1-5, with D possibly TRBD1 on 5 matching bases. There are 14 residues in the CDR3. Per the germline V gene, CDR1 is MDHEN and CDR2 is SYDVKM. V lost 3 bases and J lost 2, with 8 bases in between. The CDR3 here is CASSLGGGNQPQHF. The CDR3 bases are TGTGCCAGCAGTTTGGGGGGTGGCAATCAGCCCCAGCATTTT.

The J gene is TRBJ2-2, the V gene TRBV6-6, with D perhaps TRBD2 (5 bases). Germline loops: CDR1 MNHNY, CDR2 SVGAGI (reference sequence). V lost 8 bases, J lost 6 bases, and 13 bases lay in between. The length of the CDR3 is 13 residues. CDR3 region: CASETGLSGELFF. Here the CDR3 DNA reads TGTGCCAGCGAGACGGGATTGTCCGGGGAGCTGTTTTTT.

The chain combines TRBV6-6 with TRBJ1-5; TRBD1 is a possible D gene (5 bases). The CDR3 loop spans 13 amino acids. V was pared by 6 bases and J by 2 bases, with 8 bases between. Germline CDR1 MNHNY, CDR2 SVGAGI (reference sequence). DNA for the CDR3: TGTGCCAGCAGACCACAGGGCAATCAGCCCCAGCATTTT. Its translation: CASRPQGNQPQHF.

The rearrangement uses TRBV3-1 (or the pseudogene TRBV3-2) and TRBJ1-2; the match to TRBD1 covers 7 bases. The ends lost 4 bases at V and 4 bases at J; junction bases unmatched: 6. Looked up from germline, CDR1 is LGHDT and CDR2 is YNNKEL (reference sequence). The CDR3 is made up of 14 amino acids. CDR3 amino acids: CASSPRDRLYGYTF. The CDR3 bases are TGTGCCAGCAGCCCCCGGGACAGACTCTATGGCTACACCTTC.

On this clone: Other DNA sequences in this sample translate to the same CDR3. This sequence joins TRBV6-6 and TRBJ1-2, with D possibly being TRBD1 (6 bases). The CDR3 runs to 13 residues. From germline, CDR1 is MNHNY and CDR2 SVGAGI (reference sequence). V shed 6 bases and J shed 8 bases, with 16 bases lying between them. CDR3 coding DNA: TGTGCCAGCAGCCTCACAGGGCTGAGAGGCTACACCTTC. The encoded protein is CASSLTGLRGYTF.

V usage is TRBV2 and J usage is TRBJ1-5, with D perhaps TRBD1 (6 bases). Germline V gene lookup returns CDR1 SNHLY and CDR2 FYNNEI. The germline V and J ends were trimmed by 9 bases and 5 bases, with 11 bases remaining between them. The CDR3 contains 12 residues. The CDR3 sequence is CASRDTYQPQHF. The CDR3, as DNA: TGTGCCAGTCGGGACACCTATCAGCCCCAGCATTTT.

The chain employs TRBV11-3 and TRBJ1-1; D not resolved. The CDR3 covers 12 residues. V dropped 3 bases and J dropped 1 base, with 3 bases sitting between them. Germline-derived CDR1 and CDR2 are SGHNT and YENEEA. This chain's CDR3 is CASSFRNTEAFF. CDR3 nucleotide sequence: TGTGCCAGCAGCTTCCGGAACACTGAAGCTTTCTTT.

About this clone: This sample also contains other DNA sequences that code for the same CDR3. The chain uses TRBV18 and TRBJ2-2, with 7 bases matching TRBD1. Germline V lookup: CDR1 KGHSH, CDR2 LQKENI. The CDR3 extends over 14 amino acids. The V and J ends lost 6 bases and 4 bases, in that order; junction bases with no gene match: 5. The CDR3 sequence: CASSPGQVTGELFF. In DNA form, the CDR3 reads TGTGCCAGCTCTCCCGGACAGGTCACCGGGGAGCTGTTTTTT.

This clone has only a few counts. The chain has TRBV4-1 and TRBJ1-6; D is perhaps TRBD1 (6 bases). The CDR3 is made up of 13 amino acids. The germline gives CDR1 MGHRA, CDR2 YSYEKL. V lost 6 bases and J 4 bases, leaving 7 bases between the germline ends. CDR3 residues: CASSRGYNSPLHF. Here the CDR3 DNA reads TGCGCCAGCAGTAGGGGGTATAATTCACCCCTCCACTTT.

The genes are TRBV10-3 and TRBJ1-3; TRBD1 matches 7 bases. This CDR3 comprises 14 residues. The germline gives CDR1 ENHRY, CDR2 SYGVKD. Unmatched junction bases numbered 3, after V lost 4 bases and J lost 3 bases. The CDR3 nucleotides are TGTGCCATCAGTGGGACAGGACTTGGAAACACCATATATTTT. Translated: CAISGTGLGNTIYF.

The chain recombines TRBV5-1 with TRBJ1-1; TRBD1 aligns across 10 bases. The CDR3 is 15 amino acids. The trim removed 4 bases at V and 7 bases at J, leaving 10 bases unmatched. Germline lookup yields CDR1 SGHRS and CDR2 YFSETQ. The CDR3 DNA is TGCGCCAGCAGCCCGGGAGCGGGGACAGGGGTTGAAGCTTTCTTT. It specifies CASSPGAGTGVEAFF.

The rearrangement joins TRBV3-1 (or the pseudogene TRBV3-2) to TRBJ1-2; 9 nucleotides match TRBD1. V was clipped by 0 bases and J by 8 bases; unmatched bases: 7. This CDR3 has 15 residues. CDR1 and CDR2 from the germline V gene are LGHDT and YNNKEL (reference sequence). The CDR3 DNA reads TGTGCCAGCAGCCAAGAACGGTGGGACAGGGTAGGCTACACCTTC. It specifies CASSQERWDRVGYTF.

The sample holds one count of this clone. V and J are TRBV5-4 and TRBJ2-1; 8 bases match TRBD1. Germline lookup yields CDR1 SGHNT and CDR2 YYREEE (reference sequence). V lost 3 bases and J lost 3; bases outside the gene matches: 11. This CDR3 comprises 17 residues. The CDR3 DNA follows: TGTGCCAGCAGCTGGAATCCGGGACAGGTGTACTACAATGAGCAGTTCTTC. Translating it yields CASSWNPGQVYYNEQFF.

The chain joins TRBV18 to TRBJ2-1; D is uncertain. Trimming stripped 4 bases from V and 2 bases from J, with 15 bases between. Germline CDR1 reads KGHSH; CDR2 reads LQKENI. This CDR3 region has 16 residues. The CDR3, as DNA: TGTGCCAGCTCACTCTCGGTAGCCGCCCCCTACAATGAGCAGTTCTTC. Its translation is CASSLSVAAPYNEQFF.

This clone was counted only a few times. V is TRBV19 and J is TRBJ1-2; maybe TRBD1 (6 bases). The CDR3 is 13 amino acids. V dropped 5 bases and J dropped 3 bases, with 10 bases sitting between them. Germline CDR1 and CDR2: LNHDA and SQIVND (reference sequence). CDR3 DNA: TGTGCCAGTAGTCGGACAGACTACTATGGCTACACCTTC. Residues: CASSRTDYYGYTF.

This chain's CDR3 is CASSPRSTGELFF. For the CDR3, the DNA is TGTGCCAGCAGCCCCCGGAGCACCGGGGAGCTGTTTTTT. The rearrangement joins TRBV5-4 to TRBJ2-2; D ambiguous. Trimming pared 4 bases from V and 4 bases from J, leaving 8 bases between. In germline, CDR1 is SGHNT, CDR2 YYREEE (reference sequence). This CDR3 comprises 13 residues.

V usage is TRBV5-1 and J usage is TRBJ1-2, with a possible D match to TRBD1 (5 bases). The CDR3 contains 13 residues. Germline CDR1 SGHRS, CDR2 YFSETQ. V shed 4 bases and J shed 5 bases, with 12 bases lying between them. The CDR3 DNA sequence: TGCGCCAGCAGCACAGGTCCCAAATATGGCTACACCTTC. Translating gives CASSTGPKYGYTF.

The chain carries TRBV5-1 and TRBJ2-1, with TRBD2 identical over 8 bases. Germline loops: CDR1 SGHRS, CDR2 YFSETQ. V gave up 0 bases and J gave up 2 bases; unmatched junction bases: 4. The CDR3 sequence is 16 residues long. The CDR3 region has the DNA TGCGCCAGCAGCTTGGAGGAGCGGGGGCCCTACAATGAGCAGTTCTTC. This encodes CASSLEERGPYNEQFF.

The V gene is TRBV4-1, the J gene TRBJ1-4; 11 positions match TRBD1. CDR1 and CDR2 from the germline V gene are MGHRA and YSYEKL. Germline trimming cut 0 bases from V and 10 bases from J; bases unmatched to any gene: 16. This CDR3 comprises 19 residues. The CDR3 spells CASSQEGRGTGGLGGKLFF. The CDR3 DNA reads as TGCGCCAGCAGCCAAGAAGGGAGGGGGACAGGGGGACTGGGTGGAAAACTGTTTTTT.

The chain combines TRBV2 with TRBJ2-1; no definite D call. The CDR3 has 12 amino acids. The germline V and J ends were trimmed by 7 bases and 6 bases, with 10 bases remaining between them. The V gene's germline CDR1 is SNHLY and CDR2 FYNNEI. CDR3 coding DNA: TGTGCCAGCACGCCAGAAAGCAATGAGCAGTTCTTC. Translating gives CASTPESNEQFF.

The chain combines TRBV25-1 with TRBJ2-7; a possible D gene is TRBD1 (5 bases). V lost 1 base, J lost 10 bases, and 14 bases lay in between. The CDR3 has 13 amino acids. Germline lookup yields CDR1 MGHDK and CDR2 SYGVNS. CDR3 sequence reads: CASSESTVRPQYF. The CDR3 coding sequence is TGTGCCAGCAGTGAATCGACAGTAAGACCCCAGTACTTC.

The chain carries TRBV5-1 and TRBJ1-2; 10 bases are shared with TRBD1. The CDR3 sequence is 20 residues long. The V gene end was trimmed by 4 bases and the J gene end by 8 bases; junction bases not matched to a gene: 26. Germline CDR1 reads SGHRS; CDR2 reads YFSETQ. The CDR3 protein is CASSPVVVSLGDRGRVGYTF. The CDR3 nucleotides read TGCGCCAGCAGCCCGGTGGTTGTCTCGTTAGGGGACAGGGGACGCGTAGGCTACACCTTC.

The rearrangement joins TRBV30 to TRBJ1-1; D not resolved. The CDR3 is 10 amino acids. Trimming cost V 2 bases and J 11 bases, with 9 bases left between them. The germline gives CDR1 GTSNPN, CDR2 SVGIG (reference sequence). DNA for the CDR3: TGTGCCTGGAGTAACGTCGGGGCTTTCTTT. Amino acids: CAWSNVGAFF.